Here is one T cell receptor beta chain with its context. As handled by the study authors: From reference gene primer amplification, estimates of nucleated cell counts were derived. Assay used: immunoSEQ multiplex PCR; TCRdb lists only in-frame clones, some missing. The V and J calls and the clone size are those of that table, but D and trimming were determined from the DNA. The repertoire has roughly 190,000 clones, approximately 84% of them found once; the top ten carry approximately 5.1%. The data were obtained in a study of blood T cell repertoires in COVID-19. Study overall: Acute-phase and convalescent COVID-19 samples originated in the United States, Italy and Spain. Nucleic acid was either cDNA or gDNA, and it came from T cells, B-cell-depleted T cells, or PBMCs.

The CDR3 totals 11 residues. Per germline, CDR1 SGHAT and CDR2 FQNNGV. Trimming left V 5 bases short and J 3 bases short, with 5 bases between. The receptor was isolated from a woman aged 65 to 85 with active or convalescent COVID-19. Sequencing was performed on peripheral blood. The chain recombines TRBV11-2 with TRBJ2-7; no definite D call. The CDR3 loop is CASSHSYEQYF. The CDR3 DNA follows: TGTGCCAGCAGCCATAGCTACGAGCAGTACTTC.